This T cell receptor beta chain was documented in a study of T cells in Graves' hyperthyroidism and ophthalmopathy. Broader study findings: A model built on 13 V-J features separated ophthalmopathy from stable hyperthyroidism.

Patients were excluded because of uncontrolled infection, other autoimmune disease, pregnancy or lactation. The source material, RNA transcripts, was used to amplify TCR beta CDR3 regions. A set of HTBI primers served as the primers for a first-round RT-PCR of the TCR CDR3. TCRdb reprocessed the multiplex PCR reads with MiXCR, giving one entry per CDR3 protein. This table has roughly 500,000 distinct CDR3 sequences, over 45% appearing once. In regard to this clonotype: Its antigen is currently unknown.

Sequenced sample: peripheral blood or thyroid tissue (not recorded which). The origin of this receptor is an adult woman with Graves' disease, either hyperthyroidism or ophthalmopathy (not recorded which).

DNA of the CDR3: TGCAGCGTCGTAAGGATGAACACTGAAGCTTTCTTT. Amino acid sequence: CSVVRMNTEAFF. The chain employs TRBV29-1 and TRBJ1-1, with no clear D. Trimming removed 6 bases at V and 0 bases at J, with 8 bases between. Germline lookup yields CDR1 SQVTM and CDR2 ANQGSEA. The CDR3 is 12 residues long.